Sequencing of this T cell receptor (beta chain) was carried out in a study of blood T cells in healthy people across ages. V dropped 1 base and J dropped 9 bases, with 8 bases sitting between them. The CDR3 spans 12 residues. CDR1 and CDR2 from the germline V gene are SGDLS and YYNGEE. The second PCR ran 7 to 11 cycles with a sample-barcoded 5' primer and J-beta primers. TCRdb re-analysed the 5' RACE reads in MiXCR, keeping a single row per CDR3 protein. The data hold approximately 1,000,000 distinct CDR3 sequences, with around two fifths observed a single time. Specimen: blood. The genes are TRBV9 and TRBJ2-1; D unclear. This TCR came from a man younger than 35 in good health. CDR3 DNA sequence: TGTGCCAGCAGCGTAAACGTAGGTGAGCAGTTCTTC. This gives the protein CASSVNVGEQFF.